One sample yielded the 7 T cell receptor beta chains listed below, sequenced in a study of vaccination and CD4 T cells after COVID-19. Cultured CD4+ T cells had their DNA profiled by the Oncomine TCR Beta short-read assay. TCRdb processed the PCR reads anew with MiXCR; each CDR3 protein has one entry. The table has approximately 17,000 distinct CDR3 sequences, 40% to 50% seen once. Noted treatment: roughly ten-day PBMC culture with coronavirus spike peptide pools or control peptides (ViraFEST assay). Antigens for these TCRs are unknown. The sample was CD4+ T cells from blood, cultured in vitro, taken before SARS-CoV-2 vaccination. The receptors here all came from a human donor who had recovered from COVID-19.

The DNA for the CDR3 is TGCAGCTCACAACGCCGCCTAGCGGGGTACAATGAGCAGTTCTTC. This sequence encodes CSSQRRLAGYNEQFF. This chain uses TRBV20-1 with TRBJ2-1, with 9 nucleotides matching TRBD2. The CDR3 spans 15 residues. Germline V gene data show CDR1 as DFQATT and CDR2 as SNEGSKA (reference sequence).

The J gene is TRBJ1-1, the V gene TRBV10-3; D is possibly TRBD1 (6 bases). The V gene lost 3 bases and the J gene lost 3 bases, with 14 bases spanning the gap. The CDR3 runs 15 residues. Germline CDR1 and CDR2: ENHRY and SYGVKD. The CDR3 region is CAISDPVGQYTEAFF. The CDR3 region has the DNA TGTGCCATCAGTGACCCCGTTGGACAGTACACTGAAGCTTTCTTT.

This chain links TRBV12-3 or TRBV12-4 with TRBJ1-2; D might be TRBD1 (6 bases). The CDR3 spans 15 residues. Trimming shortened V by 0 bases and J by 6 bases, and 14 bases separated the two germline ends. The CDR3 region is CASSLAGGQIHGYTF. Here the CDR3 DNA reads TGTGCCAGCAGTTTAGCGGGGGGGCAAATACATGGCTACACCTTC.

V and J are TRBV11-2 and TRBJ1-6; D is perhaps TRBD1 (6 bases). The CDR3 contains 14 residues. V was clipped by 5 bases and J by 7 bases, with 12 bases between them. The V gene's germline CDR1 is SGHAT and CDR2 FQNNGV. The CDR3 reads CASSTTGLNSPLHF. For the CDR3, the DNA is TGTGCCAGCAGCACCACAGGGTTGAATTCACCCCTCCACTTT.

The V and J genes are TRBV19 and TRBJ2-5; 11 bases line up with TRBD2. CDR3 length: 16 residues. CDR1 and CDR2 (germline): LNHDA, SQIVND (reference sequence). The V gene end was trimmed by 2 bases and the J gene end by 2 bases; junction bases not matched to a gene: 4. The CDR3 DNA is TGTGCCAGTAGTATATCTAGCGGGGGGACTCAAGAGACCCAGTACTTC. It codes for CASSISSGGTQETQYF.

The J gene is TRBJ2-4, the V gene TRBV7-9, with 8 bases aligning to TRBD1. The CDR3 is 14 amino acids. The germline CDR1 and CDR2 sequences are SEHNR and FQNEAQ (reference sequence). Trimming at V came to 2 bases and at J to 4 bases, leaving 1 base not matched to a gene. The CDR3 sequence is CASSLRTGKNIQYF. The CDR3 DNA sequence: TGTGCCAGCAGCTTAAGGACAGGGAAAAACATTCAGTACTTC.

The V and J genes are TRBV7-9 and TRBJ1-1; weak D call: TRBD1 (5 bases). The ends were cut back, 5 bases at V and 6 bases at J, with 28 bases in the middle. Germline values: CDR1 SEHNR, CDR2 FQNEAQ (reference sequence). The CDR3 runs to 18 residues. The CDR3 loop is CASSDRRVLGTGRAEAFF. The CDR3 DNA sequence: TGTGCCAGCAGCGACCGCCGAGTTCTCGGGACGGGTAGGGCTGAAGCTTTCTTT.